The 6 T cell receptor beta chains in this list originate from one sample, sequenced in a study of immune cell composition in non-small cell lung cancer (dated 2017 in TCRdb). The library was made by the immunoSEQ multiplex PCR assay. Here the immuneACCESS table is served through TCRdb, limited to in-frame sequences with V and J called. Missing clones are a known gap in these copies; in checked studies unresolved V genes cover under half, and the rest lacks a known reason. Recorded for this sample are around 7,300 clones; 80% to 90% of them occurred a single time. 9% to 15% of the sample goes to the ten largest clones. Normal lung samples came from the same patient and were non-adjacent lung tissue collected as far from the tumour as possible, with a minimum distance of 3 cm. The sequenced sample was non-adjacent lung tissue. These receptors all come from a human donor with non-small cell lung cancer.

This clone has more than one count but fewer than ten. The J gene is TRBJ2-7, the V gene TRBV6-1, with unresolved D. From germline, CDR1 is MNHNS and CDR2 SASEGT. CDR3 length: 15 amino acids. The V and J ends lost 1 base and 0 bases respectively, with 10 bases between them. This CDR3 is CASSEGYRASYEQYF. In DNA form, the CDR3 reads TGTGCCAGCAGTGAAGGATATCGGGCCTCCTACGAGCAGTACTTC.

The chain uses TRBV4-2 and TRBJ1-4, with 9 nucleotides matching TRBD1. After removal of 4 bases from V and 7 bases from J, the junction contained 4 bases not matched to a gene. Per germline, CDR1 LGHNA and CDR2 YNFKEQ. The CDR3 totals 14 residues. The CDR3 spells CASSRQGVIEKLFF. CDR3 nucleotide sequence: TGTGCCAGCAGCCGACAGGGGGTAATTGAAAAACTGTTTTTT.

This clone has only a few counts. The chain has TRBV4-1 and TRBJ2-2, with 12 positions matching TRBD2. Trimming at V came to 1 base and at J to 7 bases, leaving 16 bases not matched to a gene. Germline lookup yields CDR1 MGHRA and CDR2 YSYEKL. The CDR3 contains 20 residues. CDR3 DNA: TGCGCCAGCAGCCAAGGCGCGCTAGCGGGGGGGCGAGGGGGAAACGGGGAGCTGTTTTTT. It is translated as CASSQGALAGGRGGNGELFF.

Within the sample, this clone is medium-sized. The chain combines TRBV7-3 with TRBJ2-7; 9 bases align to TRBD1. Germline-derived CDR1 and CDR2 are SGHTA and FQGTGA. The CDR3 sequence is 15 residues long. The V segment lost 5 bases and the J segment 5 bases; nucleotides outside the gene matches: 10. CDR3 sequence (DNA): TGTGCCAGCAGCGCCCAAGCCGGGACAGGGCACGAGCAGTACTTC. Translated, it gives CASSAQAGTGHEQYF.

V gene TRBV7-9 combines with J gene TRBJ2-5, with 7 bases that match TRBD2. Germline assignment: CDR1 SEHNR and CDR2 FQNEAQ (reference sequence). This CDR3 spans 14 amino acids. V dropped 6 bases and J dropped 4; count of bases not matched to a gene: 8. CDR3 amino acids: CASRLASGGETQYF. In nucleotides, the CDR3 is TGTGCCAGCAGACTAGCGTCTGGTGGAGAGACCCAGTACTTC. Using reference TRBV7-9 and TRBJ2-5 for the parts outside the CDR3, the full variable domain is DTGVSQNPRHKITKRGQNVTFRCDPISEHNRLYWYRQTLGQGPEFLTYFQNEAQLEKSRLLSDRFSAERPKGSFSTLEIQRTEQGDSAMYLCASRLASGGETQYFGPGTRLLVL.

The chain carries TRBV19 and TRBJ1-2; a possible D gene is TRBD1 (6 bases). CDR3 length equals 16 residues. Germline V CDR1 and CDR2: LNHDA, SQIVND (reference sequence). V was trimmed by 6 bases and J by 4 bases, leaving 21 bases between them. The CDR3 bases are TGTGCCAGTAGGCCGGACAGTTCTGCGCCCCTCTATGGCTACACCTTC. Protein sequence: CASRPDSSAPLYGYTF.